What follows are 24 T cell receptor beta chains derived from one specimen sequenced in a study of cytomegalovirus exposure and HLA in healthy donors. The repertoire was sequenced with immunoSEQ multiplex PCR; TCRdb's copy has only in-frame clones and lacks some. The sample holds more than 50,000 clones, roughly 94% seen once. The sequencing sample was made of PBMCs. These receptors came from a man aged 18 to 30 in good health and CMV-seronegative.

The CDR3 protein is CLAGGSQSTNEKLFF. The CDR3 region has the DNA TGTCTCGCAGGGGGCAGTCAGTCTACTAATGAAAAACTGTTTTTT. This chain connects TRBV19 to TRBJ1-4, with 8 bases lining up with TRBD1. There are 15 residues in the CDR3. Germline V gene sequence: CDR1 LNHDA, CDR2 SQIVND (reference sequence).

The J gene is TRBJ2-7, the V gene TRBV7-2; 7 nucleotides line up with TRBD1. Per germline, CDR1 SGHTA and CDR2 FQGNSA. The CDR3 contains 17 residues. V trimming: 1 base; J trimming: 3 bases; junction bases outside the gene matches: 12. The CDR3 DNA sequence: TGTGCCAGCAGCTTAGAGAGGGGGCTTCTAGCTAGCTACGAGCAGTACTTC. It encodes CASSLERGLLASYEQYF.

The V call is TRBV19, the J call TRBJ1-1; no clear D. Per the germline V gene, CDR1 is LNHDA and CDR2 is SQIVND (reference sequence). The V gene lost 9 bases and the J gene lost 3 bases, with 20 bases spanning the gap. This CDR3 comprises 15 residues. CDR3 protein: CASFPSGYVDTEAFF. The DNA of the CDR3 is TGTGCCAGCTTCCCCTCGGGGTATGTCGACACTGAAGCTTTCTTT.

The rearrangement uses TRBV19 and TRBJ1-2; the D gene is possibly TRBD1 (6 bases). Per the germline V gene, CDR1 is LNHDA and CDR2 is SQIVND (reference sequence). The length of the CDR3 is 16 residues. The V and J ends lost 7 bases and 1 base respectively, with 19 bases between them. For the CDR3, the DNA is TGTGCCAGTAAGGAAGGGGGTATGGGTGATAACTATGGCTACACCTTC. Protein product: CASKEGGMGDNYGYTF.

J is TRBJ1-5 and V is TRBV19, with D unclear. Trimming took off 4 bases at V and 0 bases at J, with 4 bases between the two ends. This CDR3 comprises 13 residues. Germline lookup yields CDR1 LNHDA and CDR2 SQIVND (reference sequence). CDR3 in DNA: TGTGCCAGTAGTACCCATAGCAATCAGCCCCAGCATTTT. This codes for CASSTHSNQPQHF.

The chain carries TRBV27 and TRBJ2-2; 12 positions match TRBD1. V lost 5 bases, J lost 8 bases, and 6 bases stayed unmatched. The CDR3 runs 15 residues. The germline V gene encodes CDR1 MNHEY and CDR2 SMNVEV (reference sequence). The CDR3 DNA reads TGTGCCAGCAGTCCCGGGACAGGGGGCAAGGGGGAGCTGTTTTTT. Amino acid sequence: CASSPGTGGKGELFF.

The genes are TRBV7-2 and TRBJ2-7; a weak D match, TRBD2 (6 bases). Deletions cut 1 base from V and 5 bases from J, with 9 bases between. This CDR3 has 13 residues. Germline lookup yields CDR1 SGHTA and CDR2 FQGNSA. As DNA, the CDR3 is TGTGCCAGCAGCTTAGAATGGGGGGACGAGCAGTACTTC. This encodes CASSLEWGDEQYF.

The chain combines TRBV28 with TRBJ2-6; no definite D call. The germline V gene has CDR1 MDHEN and CDR2 SYDVKM. V lost 10 bases and J lost 0, with 7 bases in between. CDR3 size: 13 residues. The CDR3 bases are TGTGCCACCAGGTACTCTGGGGCCAACGTCCTGACTTTC. Translation: CATRYSGANVLTF. The whole variable domain, filled in from reference TRBV28 and TRBJ2-6, reads DVKVTQSSRYLVKRTGEKVFLECVQDMDHENMFWYRQDPGLGLRLIYFSYDVKMKEKGDIPEGYSVSREKKERFSLILESASTNQTSMYLCATRYSGANVLTFGAGSRLTVL.

The V call is TRBV28, the J call TRBJ2-1, with 9 positions matching TRBD2. With 6 bases clipped from V and 7 bases from J, the junction kept 13 bases outside the gene matches. Germline V gene lookup returns CDR1 MDHEN and CDR2 SYDVKM. The CDR3 is 16 amino acids. In nucleotides, the CDR3 is TGTGCCAGCAGCCCCGGGGGGGCGGGAGGGTGGAATGAGCAGTTCTTC. It encodes CASSPGGAGGWNEQFF.

The genes are TRBV6-1 and TRBJ1-1, with D tentatively TRBD1 (5 bases). The CDR3 spans 13 residues. The germline V gene encodes CDR1 MNHNS and CDR2 SASEGT. With 6 bases removed from V and 4 bases from J, the gap between germline ends came to 12 bases. CDR3 coding DNA: TGTGCCAGCAGCCTGACAGAAAGCACTGAAGCTTTCTTT. The encoded protein is CASSLTESTEAFF.

The rearrangement joins TRBV29-1 to TRBJ2-6; D is unresolved. Trimming removed 3 bases from V and 0 bases from J, with 6 bases in between. The CDR3 is 14 amino acids. Germline V gives CDR1 SQVTM, CDR2 ANQGSEA. In DNA, the CDR3 is TGCAGCGTTGATGCGAGCTCTGGGGCCAACGTCCTGACTTTC. Amino acid sequence: CSVDASSGANVLTF.

The gene calls are TRBV13 and TRBJ2-5; no reliable D call. V lost 6 bases, J lost 5 bases, and 13 bases lay in between. The length of the CDR3 is 13 residues. The germline V gene has CDR1 PRHDT and CDR2 FYEKMQ (reference sequence). CDR3 amino acids: CASSSVSRETQYF. CDR3 in DNA: TGTGCCAGCAGTTCCGTAAGTCGGGAGACCCAGTACTTC.

The chain recombines TRBV7-9 with TRBJ1-1; D may be TRBD1 (6 bases). This CDR3 contains 14 residues. V lost 3 bases to trimming and J lost 5 bases, with 13 bases between them. The V gene's germline CDR1 is SEHNR and CDR2 FQNEAQ (reference sequence). The CDR3, as DNA: TGTGCCAGCAGCTTCGAGGGGGTAGGGACTGAAGCTTTCTTT. Its protein product is CASSFEGVGTEAFF. The variable domain in full, with the rest retrieved from reference TRBV7-9 and TRBJ1-1, is DTGVSQNPRHKITKRGQNVTFRCDPISEHNRLYWYRQTLGQGPEFLTYFQNEAQLEKSRLLSDRFSAERPKGSFSTLEIQRTEQGDSAMYLCASSFEGVGTEAFFGQGTRLTVV.

The DNA of the CDR3 is TGTGCCAGCAGTAACTGGAACACCGGGGAGCTGTTTTTT. Residues: CASSNWNTGELFF. V usage is TRBV28 and J usage is TRBJ2-2, with D hard to call. CDR1 and CDR2 from the germline V gene are MDHEN and SYDVKM. The CDR3 is made up of 13 amino acids. Trimming took off 5 bases at V and 1 base at J, with 5 bases between the two ends.

The chain has TRBV7-2 and TRBJ2-4, with 8 nucleotides matching TRBD2. Losses at the gene ends were 1 base for V and 10 bases for J; bases not matched to a gene: 15. The CDR3 covers 17 residues. Germline V gene data show CDR1 as SGHTA and CDR2 as FQGNSA. The CDR3 coding sequence is TGTGCCAGCAGCTTAGGATTCCAACGGGAGGGCCGGGGGATTCAGTACTTC. Residues: CASSLGFQREGRGIQYF.

The J gene is TRBJ2-7, the V gene TRBV7-6, with a weak D call TRBD1 (6 bases). V gave up 5 bases and J gave up 5 bases, with 13 bases separating them. The CDR3 totals 13 residues. In germline, CDR1 is SGHVS, CDR2 FNYEAQ. The CDR3 nucleotides are TGTGCCAGCAGCGCCACCTCAGGGGACGAGCAGTACTTC. This encodes CASSATSGDEQYF. The variable domain in full, with the rest retrieved from reference TRBV7-6 and TRBJ2-7, is GAGVSQSPRYKVTKRGQDVALRCDPISGHVSLYWYRQALGQGPEFLTYFNYEAQQDKSGLPNDRFSAERPEGSISTLTIQRTEQRDSAMYRCASSATSGDEQYFGPGTRLTVT.

The V call is TRBV11-3, the J call TRBJ2-1; 8 positions agree with TRBD2. The CDR3 loop spans 15 amino acids. CDR1 is SGHNT, CDR2 YENEEA, per germline. J lost 10 bases, V lost 5 bases, and 13 bases had no gene match. The CDR3 is CASSLVGREVYEQFF. The CDR3 coding sequence is TGTGCCAGCAGCCTAGTCGGGCGGGAGGTTTACGAGCAGTTCTTC.

This clone was seen once. In DNA, the CDR3 is TGTGCCAGCAGTTTAAGGACAGGCTTCAGGGAGACCCAGTACTTC. It encodes CASSLRTGFRETQYF. The V call is TRBV28, the J call TRBJ2-5; TRBD1 aligns across 7 bases. Germline V CDR1 and CDR2: MDHEN, SYDVKM. The V segment lost 2 bases and the J segment 5 bases; nucleotides outside the gene matches: 8. There are 15 residues in the CDR3.

The chain uses TRBV20-1 and TRBJ1-1; no clear D. Per the germline V gene, CDR1 is DFQATT and CDR2 is SNEGSKA (reference sequence). The CDR3 is made up of 11 amino acids. The V end was cut by 4 bases, the J end by 0 bases, with 3 bases between. CDR3 nucleotides: TGCAGTGCTACGGTGAACACTGAAGCTTTCTTT. Encoded protein: CSATVNTEAFF.

This chain's CDR3 is CASSFGYEQYF. CDR3 coding DNA: TGTGCCAGCAGTTTCGGGTACGAGCAGTACTTC. J is TRBJ2-7 and V is TRBV27; D is ambiguous. Germline V CDR1 and CDR2: MNHEY, SMNVEV (reference sequence). The germline V and J ends were trimmed by 3 bases and 4 bases, with 4 bases remaining between them. The CDR3 has 11 residues.

V usage is TRBV9 and J usage is TRBJ2-3, with D unclear. Between the trimmed V and J ends, which lost 0 bases and 2 bases, there was a span of 4 bases. Germline V gives CDR1 SGDLS, CDR2 YYNGEE. The CDR3 is 13 amino acids. CDR3 amino acids: CASSVDYTDTQYF. The CDR3 nucleotides read TGTGCCAGCAGCGTAGACTACACAGATACGCAGTATTTT.

The CDR3 loop is CASSLRQGAEAFF. CDR3 coding DNA: TGTGCCAGCAGCTTAAGACAGGGGGCTGAAGCTTTCTTT. The genes are TRBV7-9 and TRBJ1-1; TRBD1 matches at 9 bases. Germline V gives CDR1 SEHNR, CDR2 FQNEAQ (reference sequence). There are 13 residues in the CDR3. Unmatched junction bases numbered 1, after V lost 2 bases and J lost 6 bases.

V usage is TRBV19 and J usage is TRBJ2-7; 7 bases line up with TRBD2. V lost 5 bases, J lost 7 bases, and 11 bases stayed unmatched. The CDR3 runs to 14 residues. The germline CDR1 and CDR2 sequences are LNHDA and SQIVND (reference sequence). CDR3 in DNA: TGTGCCAGTAGTCGGGGGACTCCGGGGGGTGAGCAGTACTTC. It yields the protein CASSRGTPGGEQYF.

The chain has TRBV5-1 and TRBJ2-1, with 8 nucleotides matching TRBD2. The CDR3 is made up of 16 amino acids. The J segment lost 3 bases and the V segment lost 2 bases, leaving 7 bases of the junction unmatched. Germline values: CDR1 SGHRS, CDR2 YFSETQ. The CDR3 is CASSLGGTSGYNEQFF. The DNA for the CDR3 is TGCGCCAGCAGCTTAGGCGGGACTAGTGGCTACAATGAGCAGTTCTTC.